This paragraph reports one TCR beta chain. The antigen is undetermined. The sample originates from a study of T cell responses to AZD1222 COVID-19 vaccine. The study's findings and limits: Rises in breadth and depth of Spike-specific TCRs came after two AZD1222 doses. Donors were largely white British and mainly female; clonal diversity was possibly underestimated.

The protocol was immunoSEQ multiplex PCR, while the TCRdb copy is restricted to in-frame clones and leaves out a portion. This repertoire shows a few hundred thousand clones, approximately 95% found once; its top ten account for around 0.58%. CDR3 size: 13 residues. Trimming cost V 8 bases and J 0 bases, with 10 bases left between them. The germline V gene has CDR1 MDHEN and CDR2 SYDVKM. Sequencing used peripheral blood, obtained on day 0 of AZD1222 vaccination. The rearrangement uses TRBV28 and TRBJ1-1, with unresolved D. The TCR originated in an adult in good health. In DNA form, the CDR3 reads TGTGCCAGCGGCTCCACAATGAACACTGAAGCTTTCTTT. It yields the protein CASGSTMNTEAFF.